This T cell receptor beta chain was observed in a study of identical twins. Overall study results and limits: Twins showed weaker excess sharing in their beta out-of-frame sequences. In monozygotic twins, models underestimated the sharing of out-of-frame TCR alpha. Out-of-frame alpha sequences common to twins exhibited an excess of low generation probability.

This CDR3 has 15 residues. Deletions cut 4 bases from V and 4 bases from J, with 16 bases between. The germline V gene encodes CDR1 LNHNV and CDR2 YYDKDF (reference sequence). This clonotype was counted at least ten times. Its antigen is unidentified. Through template switching, a universal primer site was introduced, and the cDNA contained unique molecular identifiers. In TCRdb, the 5' RACE reads were re-called with MiXCR into one record per CDR3 protein. The sample has hundreds of thousands of distinct CDR3 sequences, 5.5% to 7% seen once. These data were also reused for a study on yellow fever vaccine responses in identical twins.

Material: memory (CD45RO+) T cells sorted from blood. This clonotype originated in a woman younger than 30 in good health. V is TRBV15 and J is TRBJ2-5; D possibly uses TRBD1 or TRBD2 (6 bases each). The CDR3 loop reads CATSKTTGGVETQYF. The CDR3 DNA follows: TGTGCCACCAGCAAGACGACAGGAGGGGTAGAGACCCAGTACTTC.